This T cell receptor (beta chain) was sequenced for a study of post-analysis software for immune sequencing data. On this clonotype: Its antigen is not identified.

Each TCR beta cDNA library carried unique molecular identifiers. cDNA molecules numbering some 500,000 came from roughly 1 to 10 million T cells. TCRdb analysed the PCR reads with MiXCR anew, one entry per CDR3 protein. The sample contains roughly 170,000 distinct CDR3 sequences, approximately 31% of which appear only once. Study results and caveats: Under F measure analysis, samples from one preparation batch co-clustered strongly.

Input material: blood. This sequence originates from a girl aged 10 to 17 with multiple sclerosis.

This CDR3 reads CAWTGAGEYEQFF. In DNA, the CDR3 is TGTGCCTGGACCGGGGCAGGGGAATATGAGCAGTTCTTC. The chain joins TRBV30 to TRBJ2-1, with D maybe TRBD1 (6 bases). Germline CDR1 is GTSNPN and CDR2 is SVGIG (reference sequence). CDR3 length equals 13 residues. Trimming cost V 4 bases and J 8 bases, with 15 bases left between them.